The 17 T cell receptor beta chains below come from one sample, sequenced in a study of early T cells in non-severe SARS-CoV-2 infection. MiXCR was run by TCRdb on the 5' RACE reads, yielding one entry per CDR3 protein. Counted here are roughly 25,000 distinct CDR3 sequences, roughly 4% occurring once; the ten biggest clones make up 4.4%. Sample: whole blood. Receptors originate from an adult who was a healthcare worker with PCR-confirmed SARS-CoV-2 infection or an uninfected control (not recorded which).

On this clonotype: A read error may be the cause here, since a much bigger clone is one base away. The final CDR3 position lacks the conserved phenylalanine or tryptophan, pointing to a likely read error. The CDR3 coding sequence is TGTGCCAGCAGTTTAGGCCTGTACGAGCAGTACATC. Amino acid sequence: CASSLGLYEQYI. V usage is TRBV12-3 or TRBV12-4 and J usage is TRBJ2-7; the D is unclear. CDR3 size: 12 residues. V was shortened by 1 base and J by 4 bases, with 5 bases between the two germline ends.

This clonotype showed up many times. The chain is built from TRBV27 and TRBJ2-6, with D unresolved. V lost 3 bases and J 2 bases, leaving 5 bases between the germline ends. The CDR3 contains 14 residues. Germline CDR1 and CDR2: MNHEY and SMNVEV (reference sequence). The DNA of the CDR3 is TGTGCCAGCAGTTTCTCGACTGGGGCCAACGTCCTGACTTTC. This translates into CASSFSTGANVLTF.

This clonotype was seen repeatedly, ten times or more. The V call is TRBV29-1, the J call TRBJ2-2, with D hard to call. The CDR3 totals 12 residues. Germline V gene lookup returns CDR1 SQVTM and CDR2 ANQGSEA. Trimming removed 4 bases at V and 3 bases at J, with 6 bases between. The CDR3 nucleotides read TGCAGCGTTGGGCTTTACACCGGGGAGCTGTTTTTT. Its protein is CSVGLYTGELFF.

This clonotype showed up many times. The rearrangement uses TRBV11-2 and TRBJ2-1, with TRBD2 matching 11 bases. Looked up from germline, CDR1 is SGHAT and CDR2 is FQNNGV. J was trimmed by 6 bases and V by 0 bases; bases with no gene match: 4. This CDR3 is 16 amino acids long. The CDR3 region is CASSLELAGVGNEQFF. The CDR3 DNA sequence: TGTGCCAGCAGCTTAGAACTAGCGGGAGTGGGCAATGAGCAGTTCTTC. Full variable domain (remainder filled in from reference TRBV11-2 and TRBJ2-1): EAGVAQSPRYKIIEKRQSVAFWCNPISGHATLYWYQQILGQGPKLLIQFQNNGVVDDSQLPKDRFSAERLKGVDSTLKIQPAKLEDSAVYLCASSLELAGVGNEQFFGPGTRLTVL.

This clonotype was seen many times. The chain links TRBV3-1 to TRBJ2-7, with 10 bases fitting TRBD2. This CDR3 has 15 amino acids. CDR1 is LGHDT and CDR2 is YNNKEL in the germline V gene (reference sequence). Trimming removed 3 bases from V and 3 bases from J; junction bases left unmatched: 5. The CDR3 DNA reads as TGTGCCAGCAGCCATCGAGGACTAGCGGTCTACGAGCAGTACTTC. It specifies CASSHRGLAVYEQYF.

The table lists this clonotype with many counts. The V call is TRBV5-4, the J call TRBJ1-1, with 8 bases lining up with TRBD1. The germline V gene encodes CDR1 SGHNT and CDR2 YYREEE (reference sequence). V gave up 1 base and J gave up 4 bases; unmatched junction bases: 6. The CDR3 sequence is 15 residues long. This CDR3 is CASSLTTGGRTEAFF. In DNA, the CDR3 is TGTGCCAGCAGCTTGACAACAGGGGGACGCACTGAAGCTTTCTTT.

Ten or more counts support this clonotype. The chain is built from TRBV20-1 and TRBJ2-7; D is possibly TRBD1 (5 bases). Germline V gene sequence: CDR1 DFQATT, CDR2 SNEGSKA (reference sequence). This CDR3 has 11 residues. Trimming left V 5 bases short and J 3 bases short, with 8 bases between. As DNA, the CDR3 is TGCAGTGCTCCCACAGGCTACGAGCAGTACTTC. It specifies CSAPTGYEQYF.

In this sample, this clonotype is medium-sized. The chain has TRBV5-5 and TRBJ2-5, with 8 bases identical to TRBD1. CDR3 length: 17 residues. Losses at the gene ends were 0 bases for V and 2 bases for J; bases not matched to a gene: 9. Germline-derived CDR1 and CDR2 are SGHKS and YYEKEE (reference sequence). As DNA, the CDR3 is TGTGCCAGCAGCTTGGCCGGGACAGGTGGAGAACAAGAGACCCAGTACTTC. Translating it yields CASSLAGTGGEQETQYF. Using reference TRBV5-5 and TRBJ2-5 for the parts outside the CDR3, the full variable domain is DAGVTQSPTHLIKTRGQQVTLRCSPISGHKSVSWYQQVLGQGPQFIFQYYEKEERGRGNFPDRFSARQFPNYSSELNVNALLLGDSALYLCASSLAGTGGEQETQYFGPGTRLLVL.

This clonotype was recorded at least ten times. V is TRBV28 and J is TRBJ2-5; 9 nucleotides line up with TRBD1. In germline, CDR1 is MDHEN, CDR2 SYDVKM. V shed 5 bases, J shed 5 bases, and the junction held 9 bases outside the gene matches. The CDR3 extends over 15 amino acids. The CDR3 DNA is TGTGCCAGCAGTCCCGACCGGGACAGGGCTGAGACCCAGTACTTC. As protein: CASSPDRDRAETQYF.

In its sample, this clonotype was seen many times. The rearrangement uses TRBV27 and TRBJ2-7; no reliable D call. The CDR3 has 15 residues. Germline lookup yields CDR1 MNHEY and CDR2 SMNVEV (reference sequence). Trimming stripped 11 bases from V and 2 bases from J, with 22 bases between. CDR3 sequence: CACSPYQFPPYEQYF. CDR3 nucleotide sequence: TGTGCCTGCTCGCCGTACCAGTTCCCTCCCTACGAGCAGTACTTC.

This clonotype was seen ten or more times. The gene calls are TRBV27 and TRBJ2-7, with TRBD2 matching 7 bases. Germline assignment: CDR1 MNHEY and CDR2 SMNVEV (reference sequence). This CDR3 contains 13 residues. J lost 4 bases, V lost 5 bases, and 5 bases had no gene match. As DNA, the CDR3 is TGTGCCAGCAGTACGACTAGCTATTACGAGCAGTACTTC. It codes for CASSTTSYYEQYF.

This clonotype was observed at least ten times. In DNA form, the CDR3 reads TGCGCCAGCAGCCAAGCGAGCGGGACAAGCCCCTACGAGCAGTACTTC. Protein product: CASSQASGTSPYEQYF. V gene TRBV4-1 combines with J gene TRBJ2-7; a weak D match, TRBD2 (7 bases). Per the germline V gene, CDR1 is MGHRA and CDR2 is YSYEKL. CDR3 length: 16 amino acids. Trimming stripped 1 base from V and 2 bases from J, with 15 bases between.

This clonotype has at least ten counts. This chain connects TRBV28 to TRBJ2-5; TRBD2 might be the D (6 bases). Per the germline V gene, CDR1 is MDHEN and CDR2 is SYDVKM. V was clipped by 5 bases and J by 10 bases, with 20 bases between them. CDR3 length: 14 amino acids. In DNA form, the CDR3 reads TGTGCCAGCAGTCTGCCTCCAGGGACGCGGGGCCAGTACTTC. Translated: CASSLPPGTRGQYF.

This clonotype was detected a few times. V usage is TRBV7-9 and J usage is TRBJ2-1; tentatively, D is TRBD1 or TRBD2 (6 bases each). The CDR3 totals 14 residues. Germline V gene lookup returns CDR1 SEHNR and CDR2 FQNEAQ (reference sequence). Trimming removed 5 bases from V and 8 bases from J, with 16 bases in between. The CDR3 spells CASSGGTRGYEQFF. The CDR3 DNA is TGTGCCAGCAGCGGCGGGACCAGGGGCTATGAGCAGTTCTTC.

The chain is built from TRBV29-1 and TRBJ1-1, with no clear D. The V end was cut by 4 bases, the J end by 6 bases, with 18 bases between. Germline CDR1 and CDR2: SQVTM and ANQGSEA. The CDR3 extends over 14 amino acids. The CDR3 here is CSVGLKGSGAEAFF. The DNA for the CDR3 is TGCAGCGTTGGACTTAAAGGGAGTGGAGCTGAAGCTTTCTTT.

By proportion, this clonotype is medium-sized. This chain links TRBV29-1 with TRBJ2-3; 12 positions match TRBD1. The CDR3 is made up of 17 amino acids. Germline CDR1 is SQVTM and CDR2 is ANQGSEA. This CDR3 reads CNPGTGGAGGTTDTQYF. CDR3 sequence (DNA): TGCAATCCCGGGACAGGGGGCGCGGGCGGCACCACAGATACGCAGTATTTT.

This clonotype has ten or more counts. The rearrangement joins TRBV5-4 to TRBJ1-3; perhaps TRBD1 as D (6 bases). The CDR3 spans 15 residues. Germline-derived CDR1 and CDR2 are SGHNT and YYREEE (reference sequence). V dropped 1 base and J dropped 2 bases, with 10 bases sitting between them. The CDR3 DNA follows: TGTGCCAGCAGCTTGCCGGGGGCGGCTGGAAACACCATATATTTT. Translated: CASSLPGAAGNTIYF.